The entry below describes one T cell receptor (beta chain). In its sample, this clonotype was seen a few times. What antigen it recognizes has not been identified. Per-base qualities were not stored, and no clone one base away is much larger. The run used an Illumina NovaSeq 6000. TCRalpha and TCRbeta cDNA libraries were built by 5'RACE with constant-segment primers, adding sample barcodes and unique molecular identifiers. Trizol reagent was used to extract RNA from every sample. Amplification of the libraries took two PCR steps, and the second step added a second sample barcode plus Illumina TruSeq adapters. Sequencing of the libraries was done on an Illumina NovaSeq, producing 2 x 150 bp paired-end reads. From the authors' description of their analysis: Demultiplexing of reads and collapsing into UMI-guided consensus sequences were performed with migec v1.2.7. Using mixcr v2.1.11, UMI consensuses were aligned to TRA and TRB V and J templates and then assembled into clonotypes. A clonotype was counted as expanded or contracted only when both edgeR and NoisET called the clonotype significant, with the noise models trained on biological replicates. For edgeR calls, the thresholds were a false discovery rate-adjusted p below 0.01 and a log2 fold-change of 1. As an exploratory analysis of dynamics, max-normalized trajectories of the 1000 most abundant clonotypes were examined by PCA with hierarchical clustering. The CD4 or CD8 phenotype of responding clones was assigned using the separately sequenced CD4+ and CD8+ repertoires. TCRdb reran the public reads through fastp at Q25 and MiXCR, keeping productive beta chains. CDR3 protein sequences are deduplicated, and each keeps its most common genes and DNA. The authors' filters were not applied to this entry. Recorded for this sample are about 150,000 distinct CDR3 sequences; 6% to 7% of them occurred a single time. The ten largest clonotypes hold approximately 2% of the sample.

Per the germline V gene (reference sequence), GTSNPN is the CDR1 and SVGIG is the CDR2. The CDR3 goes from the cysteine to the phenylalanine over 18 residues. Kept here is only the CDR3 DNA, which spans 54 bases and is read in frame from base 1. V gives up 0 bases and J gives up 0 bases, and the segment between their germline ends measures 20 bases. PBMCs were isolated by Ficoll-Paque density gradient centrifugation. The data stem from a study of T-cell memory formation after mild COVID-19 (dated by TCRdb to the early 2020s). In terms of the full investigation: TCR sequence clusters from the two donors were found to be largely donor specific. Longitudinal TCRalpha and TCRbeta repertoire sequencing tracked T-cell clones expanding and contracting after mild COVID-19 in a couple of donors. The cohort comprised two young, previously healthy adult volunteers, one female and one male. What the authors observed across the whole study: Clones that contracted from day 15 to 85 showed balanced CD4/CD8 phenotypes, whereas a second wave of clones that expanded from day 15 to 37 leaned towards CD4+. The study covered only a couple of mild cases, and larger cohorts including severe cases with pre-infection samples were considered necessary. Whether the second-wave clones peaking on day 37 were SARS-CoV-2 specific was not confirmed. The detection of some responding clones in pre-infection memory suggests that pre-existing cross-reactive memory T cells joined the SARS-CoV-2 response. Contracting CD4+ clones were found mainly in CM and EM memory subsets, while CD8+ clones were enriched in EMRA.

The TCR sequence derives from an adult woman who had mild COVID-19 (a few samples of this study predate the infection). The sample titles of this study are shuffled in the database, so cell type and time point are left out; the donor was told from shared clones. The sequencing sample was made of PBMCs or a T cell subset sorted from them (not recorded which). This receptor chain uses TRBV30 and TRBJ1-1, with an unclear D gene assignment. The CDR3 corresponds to CAWSVRRWRNGMNTEAFF. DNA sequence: TGTGCCTGGAGTGTACGGCGGTGGAGGAACGGGATGAACACTGAAGCTTTCTTT.